This TCR beta chain is drawn from a study of T cell changes during pregnancy in multiple sclerosis. The length of the CDR3 is 12 residues. Trimming cost V 4 bases and J 9 bases, with 10 bases left between them. The V gene's germline CDR1 is LNHNV and CDR2 YYDKDF (reference sequence). This clone was counted a single time. The data were produced by immunoSEQ multiplex PCR, yet TCRdb's version contains in-frame clones alone and is incomplete. The repertoire holds about 43,000 clones, roughly 93% seen once, with approximately 1.4% in the top ten. This receptor was obtained from a female donor with multiple sclerosis, enrolled in a pregnancy study. The sequenced sample consisted of PBMCs (not recorded whether the cells were cultured). The rearrangement links TRBV15 to TRBJ2-1, with D hard to call. In DNA form, the CDR3 reads TGTGCCACCAGCACCCCCTCCGGTGAGCAGTTCTTC. It yields the protein CATSTPSGEQFF.